This TCR beta chain was recorded in a study of blood T cells in healthy people across ages. The length of the CDR3 is 16 residues. The germline V and J ends were trimmed by 5 bases and 0 bases, with 14 bases remaining between them. The use of a sample-barcoded 5' primer and a J-beta primer mix characterized a second PCR of roughly 6 to 12 cycles. TCRdb passed the 5' RACE reads through MiXCR, listing each CDR3 protein once. The data contain about 1 million distinct CDR3 sequences, under 55% of them singletons. Sequencing was carried out using blood. This chain links TRBV12-3 or TRBV12-4 with TRBJ2-1; a possible D gene is TRBD2 (6 bases). The sequence derives from a woman aged 60-75 years in good health. The CDR3 DNA sequence: TGTGCCAGCAGTACTCCGGGGAGGTACTCCTACAATGAGCAGTTCTTC. It specifies CASSTPGRYSYNEQFF.